This T cell receptor beta chain originates from a study of blood T cell repertoires in COVID-19. Study as a whole: Some COVID-19 samples were acute and others convalescent; all came from the United States, Italy and Spain. PBMCs, B-cell-depleted T cells, or T cells provided the cDNA or gDNA that made up the material.

Original handling: Counts of nucleated cells, estimated from reference gene primer amplification, were obtained. Assay: immunoSEQ multiplex PCR; the TCRdb copy retains only in-frame clones and omits some. V and J calls and clone size are those listed in that table; D and trimming were worked out from the DNA. The table includes around 400,000 clones, roughly 88% detected once. Participants were aged roughly 18 to 90 years, lived in 25 or so US areas, and enrolled virtually. This CDR3 has 15 residues. Trimming at V came to 6 bases and at J to 4 bases, leaving 11 bases not matched to a gene. Germline values: CDR1 WNHNN, CDR2 SYGVQD (reference sequence).

Sequencing used PBMCs or T cells enriched from blood (not recorded which). The clonotype comes from a woman between 18 and 30 years old who had been exposed to COVID-19. The chain couples TRBV10-1 to TRBJ2-7; 8 nucleotides agree with TRBD2. The CDR3 nucleotides are TGCGCCAGCAGCCTCGCAGCGGGAGAAAAGTACGAGCAGTACTTC. It translates to CASSLAAGEKYEQYF.